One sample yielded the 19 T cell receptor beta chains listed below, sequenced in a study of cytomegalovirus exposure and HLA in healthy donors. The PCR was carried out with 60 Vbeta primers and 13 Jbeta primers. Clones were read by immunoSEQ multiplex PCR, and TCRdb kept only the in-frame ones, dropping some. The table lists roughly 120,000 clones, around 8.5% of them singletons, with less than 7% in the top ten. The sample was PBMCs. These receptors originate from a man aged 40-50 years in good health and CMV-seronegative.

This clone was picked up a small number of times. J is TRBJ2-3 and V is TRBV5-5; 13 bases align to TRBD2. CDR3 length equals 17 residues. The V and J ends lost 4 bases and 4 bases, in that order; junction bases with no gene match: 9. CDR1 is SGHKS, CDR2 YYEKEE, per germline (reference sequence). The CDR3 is CASSVPTSGGNADTQYF. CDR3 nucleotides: TGTGCCAGCAGCGTACCGACTAGCGGGGGGAATGCAGATACGCAGTATTTT.

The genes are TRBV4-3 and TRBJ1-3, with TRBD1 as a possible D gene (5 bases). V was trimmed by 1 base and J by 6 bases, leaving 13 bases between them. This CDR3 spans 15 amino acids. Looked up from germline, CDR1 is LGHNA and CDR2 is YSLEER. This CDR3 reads CASSQGSGVENTIYF. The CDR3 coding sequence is TGCGCCAGCAGCCAAGGTTCGGGGGTGGAAAACACCATATATTTT.

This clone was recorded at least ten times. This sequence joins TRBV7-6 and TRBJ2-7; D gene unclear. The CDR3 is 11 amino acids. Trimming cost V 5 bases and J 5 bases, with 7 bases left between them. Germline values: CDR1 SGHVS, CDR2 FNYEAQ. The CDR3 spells CASSLTDEQYF. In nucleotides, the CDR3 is TGTGCCAGCAGCCTAACCGACGAGCAGTACTTC.

DNA of the CDR3: TGTGCCAGCAGTCCGGGACAAAATAATTCACCCCTCCACTTT. It codes for CASSPGQNNSPLHF. This chain links TRBV6-4 with TRBJ1-6, with D possibly being TRBD1 (6 bases). With 5 bases removed from V and 5 bases from J, the gap between germline ends came to 10 bases. The CDR3 loop spans 14 amino acids. Germline V gene lookup returns CDR1 MRHNA and CDR2 SNTAGT.

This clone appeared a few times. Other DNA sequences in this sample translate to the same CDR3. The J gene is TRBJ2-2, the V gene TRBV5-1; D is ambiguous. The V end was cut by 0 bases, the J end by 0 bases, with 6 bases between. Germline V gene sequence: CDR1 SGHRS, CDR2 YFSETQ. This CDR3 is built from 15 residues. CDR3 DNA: TGCGCCAGCAGCTTGGGCGCGTCGAACACCGGGGAGCTGTTTTTT. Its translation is CASSLGASNTGELFF.

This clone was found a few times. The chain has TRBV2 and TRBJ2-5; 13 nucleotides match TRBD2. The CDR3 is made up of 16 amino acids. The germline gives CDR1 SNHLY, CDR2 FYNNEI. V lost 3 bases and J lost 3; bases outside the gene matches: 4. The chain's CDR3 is CASSEGLAGRKETQYF. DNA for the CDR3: TGTGCCAGCAGTGAGGGACTAGCGGGGCGAAAAGAGACCCAGTACTTC.

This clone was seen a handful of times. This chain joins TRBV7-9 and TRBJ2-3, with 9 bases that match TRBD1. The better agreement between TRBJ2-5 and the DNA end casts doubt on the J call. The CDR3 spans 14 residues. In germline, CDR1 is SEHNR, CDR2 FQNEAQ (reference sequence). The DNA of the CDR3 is TGTGCCAGCAGCAGGGACAGGGTTGAAGAGACCCAGTACTTC. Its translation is CASSRDRVEETQYF.

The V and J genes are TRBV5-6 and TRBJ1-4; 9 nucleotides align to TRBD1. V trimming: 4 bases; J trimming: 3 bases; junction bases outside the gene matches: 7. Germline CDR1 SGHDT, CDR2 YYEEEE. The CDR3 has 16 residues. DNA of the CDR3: TGTGCCAGCAGCCTACCGGGACAGGGCTCTAATGAAAAACTGTTTTTT. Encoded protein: CASSLPGQGSNEKLFF. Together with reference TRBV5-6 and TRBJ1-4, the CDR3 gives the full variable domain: DAGVTQSPTHLIKTRGQQVTLRCSPKSGHDTVSWYQQALGQGPQFIFQYYEEEERQRGNFPDRFSGHQFPNYSSELNVNALLLGDSALYLCASSLPGQGSNEKLFFGSGTQLSVL.

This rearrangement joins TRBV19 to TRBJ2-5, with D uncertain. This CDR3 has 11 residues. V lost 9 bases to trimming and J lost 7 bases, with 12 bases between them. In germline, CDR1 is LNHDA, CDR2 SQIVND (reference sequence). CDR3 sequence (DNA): TGTGCCAGCACCGCGTCGGGGACCCAGTACTTC. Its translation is CASTASGTQYF.

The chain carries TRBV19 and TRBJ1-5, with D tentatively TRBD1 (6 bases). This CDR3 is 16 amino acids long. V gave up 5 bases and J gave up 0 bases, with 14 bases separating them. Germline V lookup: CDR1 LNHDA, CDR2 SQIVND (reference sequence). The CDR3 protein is CASSSHRDISNQPQHF. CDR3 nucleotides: TGTGCCAGTAGTTCCCACAGGGACATTAGCAATCAGCCCCAGCATTTT.

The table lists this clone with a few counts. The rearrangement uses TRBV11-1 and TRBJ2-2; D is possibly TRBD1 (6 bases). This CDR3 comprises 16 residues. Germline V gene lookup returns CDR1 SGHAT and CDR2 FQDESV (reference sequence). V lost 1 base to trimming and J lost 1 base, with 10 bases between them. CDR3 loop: CASSLEGRGNTGELFF. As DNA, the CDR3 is TGTGCCAGCAGCTTAGAAGGCAGGGGGAACACCGGGGAGCTGTTTTTT.

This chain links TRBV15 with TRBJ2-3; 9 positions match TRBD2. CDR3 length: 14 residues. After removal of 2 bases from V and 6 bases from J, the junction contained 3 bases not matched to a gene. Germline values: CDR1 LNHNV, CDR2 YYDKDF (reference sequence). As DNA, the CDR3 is TGTGCCACCAGCAGATTAGCGGGGGAGGATACGCAGTATTTT. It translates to CATSRLAGEDTQYF.

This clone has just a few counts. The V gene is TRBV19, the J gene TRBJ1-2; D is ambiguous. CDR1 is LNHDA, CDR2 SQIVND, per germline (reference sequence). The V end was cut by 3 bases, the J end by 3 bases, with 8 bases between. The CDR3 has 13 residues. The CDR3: CASSINTYYGYTF. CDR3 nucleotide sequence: TGTGCCAGTAGTATCAACACCTACTATGGCTACACCTTC.

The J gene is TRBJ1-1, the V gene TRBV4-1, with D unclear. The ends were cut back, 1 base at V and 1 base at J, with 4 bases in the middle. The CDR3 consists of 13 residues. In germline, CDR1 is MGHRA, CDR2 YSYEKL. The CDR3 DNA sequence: TGCGCCAGCAGCCAAGCAGGGAACACTGAAGCTTTCTTT. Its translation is CASSQAGNTEAFF.

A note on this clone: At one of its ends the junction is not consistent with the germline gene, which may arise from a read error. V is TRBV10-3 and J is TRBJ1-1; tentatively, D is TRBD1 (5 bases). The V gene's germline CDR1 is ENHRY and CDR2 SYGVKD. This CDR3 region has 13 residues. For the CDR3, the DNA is TGTGCCACCAGTACCAGGGAGGACACTGAAGCTTTCTTT. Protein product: CATSTREDTEAFF.

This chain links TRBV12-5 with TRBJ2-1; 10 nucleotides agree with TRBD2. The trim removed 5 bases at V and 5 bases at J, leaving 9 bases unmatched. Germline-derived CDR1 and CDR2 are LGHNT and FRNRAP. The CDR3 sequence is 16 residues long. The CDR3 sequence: CASGPPLAGGHNEQFF. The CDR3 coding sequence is TGTGCTAGTGGTCCCCCCTTAGCGGGGGGACACAATGAGCAGTTCTTC.

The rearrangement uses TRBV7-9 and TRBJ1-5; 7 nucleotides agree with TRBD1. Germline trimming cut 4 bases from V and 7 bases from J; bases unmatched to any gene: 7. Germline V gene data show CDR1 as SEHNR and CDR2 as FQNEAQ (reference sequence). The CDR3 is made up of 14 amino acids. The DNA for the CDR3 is TGTGCCAGCAGCTCCGGACAGGTTAGACAGCCCCAGCATTTT. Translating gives CASSSGQVRQPQHF.

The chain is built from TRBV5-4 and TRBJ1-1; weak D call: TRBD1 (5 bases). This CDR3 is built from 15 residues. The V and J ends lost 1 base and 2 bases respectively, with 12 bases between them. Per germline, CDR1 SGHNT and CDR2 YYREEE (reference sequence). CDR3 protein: CASSLMAGPNTEAFF. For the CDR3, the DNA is TGTGCCAGCAGCTTGATGGCAGGGCCCAACACTGAAGCTTTCTTT.

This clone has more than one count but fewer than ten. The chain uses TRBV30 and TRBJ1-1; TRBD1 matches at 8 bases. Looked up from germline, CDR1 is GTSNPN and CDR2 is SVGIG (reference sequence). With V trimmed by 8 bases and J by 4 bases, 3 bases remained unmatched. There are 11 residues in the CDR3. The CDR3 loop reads CAKDRGTEAFF. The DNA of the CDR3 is TGTGCCAAAGACAGGGGCACTGAAGCTTTCTTT. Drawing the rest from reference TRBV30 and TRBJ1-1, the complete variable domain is SQTIHQWPATLVQPVGSPLSLECTVEGTSNPNLYWYRQAAGRGLQLLFYSVGIGQISSEVPQNLSASRPQDRQFILSSKKLLLSDSGFYLCAKDRGTEAFFGQGTRLTVV.